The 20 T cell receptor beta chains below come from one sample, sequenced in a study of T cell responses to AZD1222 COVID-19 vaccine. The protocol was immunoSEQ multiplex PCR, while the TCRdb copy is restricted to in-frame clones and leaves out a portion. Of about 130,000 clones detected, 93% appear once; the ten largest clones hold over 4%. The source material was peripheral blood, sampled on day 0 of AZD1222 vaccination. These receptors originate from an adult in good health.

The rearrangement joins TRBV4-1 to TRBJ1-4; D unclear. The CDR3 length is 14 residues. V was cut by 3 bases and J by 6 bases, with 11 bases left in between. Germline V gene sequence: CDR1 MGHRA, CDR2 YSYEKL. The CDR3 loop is CASSHIGSDEKLFF. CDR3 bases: TGCGCCAGCAGCCATATTGGGTCGGATGAAAAACTGTTTTTT.

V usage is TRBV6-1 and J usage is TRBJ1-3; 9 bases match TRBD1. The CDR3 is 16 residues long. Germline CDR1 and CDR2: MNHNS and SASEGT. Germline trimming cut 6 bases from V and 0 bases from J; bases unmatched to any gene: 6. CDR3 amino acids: CASREQGASSGNTIYF. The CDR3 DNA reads TGTGCCAGCAGGGAACAGGGGGCCAGCTCTGGAAACACCATATATTTT.

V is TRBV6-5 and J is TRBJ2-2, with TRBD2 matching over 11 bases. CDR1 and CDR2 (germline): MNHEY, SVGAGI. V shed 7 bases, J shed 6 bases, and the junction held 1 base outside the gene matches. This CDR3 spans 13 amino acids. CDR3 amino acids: CASISGRAGELFF. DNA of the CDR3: TGTGCCAGCATTAGCGGGAGGGCCGGGGAGCTGTTTTTT.

CDR3 residues: CASSQQGEGYNEQFF. The CDR3 nucleotides are TGTGCCAGTAGCCAACAGGGGGAGGGCTACAATGAGCAGTTCTTC. This chain links TRBV19 with TRBJ2-1; D is possibly TRBD1 (8 bases). The germline gives CDR1 LNHDA, CDR2 SQIVND (reference sequence). Trimming left V 6 bases short and J 3 bases short, with 15 bases between. This CDR3 contains 15 residues.

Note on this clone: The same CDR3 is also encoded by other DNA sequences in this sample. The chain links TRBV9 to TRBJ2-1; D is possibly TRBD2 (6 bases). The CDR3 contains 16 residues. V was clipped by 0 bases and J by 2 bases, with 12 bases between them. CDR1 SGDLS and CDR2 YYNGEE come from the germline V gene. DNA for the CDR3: TGTGCCAGCAGCGTAGTCCCCGGGAGAGCCTACAATGAGCAGTTCTTC. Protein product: CASSVVPGRAYNEQFF.

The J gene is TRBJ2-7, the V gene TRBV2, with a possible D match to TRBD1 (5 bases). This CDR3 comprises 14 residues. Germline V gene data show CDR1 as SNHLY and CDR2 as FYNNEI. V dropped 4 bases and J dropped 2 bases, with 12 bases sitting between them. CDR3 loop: CASSGGQSAYEQYF. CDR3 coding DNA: TGTGCCAGCAGTGGGGGCCAGTCAGCCTACGAGCAGTACTTC.

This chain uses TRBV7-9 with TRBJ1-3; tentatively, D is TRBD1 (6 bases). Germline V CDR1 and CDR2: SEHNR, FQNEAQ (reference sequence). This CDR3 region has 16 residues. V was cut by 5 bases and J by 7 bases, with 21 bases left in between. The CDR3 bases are TGTGCCAGCAGCCCAGGGAGATTGGGGGGCGGCAACACCATATATTTT. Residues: CASSPGRLGGGNTIYF.

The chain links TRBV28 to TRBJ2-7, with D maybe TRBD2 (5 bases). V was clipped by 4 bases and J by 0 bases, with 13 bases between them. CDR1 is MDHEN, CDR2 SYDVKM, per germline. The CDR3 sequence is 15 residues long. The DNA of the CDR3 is TGTGCCAGCAGTTCGCCAGCGGCCGTCTCCTACGAGCAGTACTTC. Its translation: CASSSPAAVSYEQYF.

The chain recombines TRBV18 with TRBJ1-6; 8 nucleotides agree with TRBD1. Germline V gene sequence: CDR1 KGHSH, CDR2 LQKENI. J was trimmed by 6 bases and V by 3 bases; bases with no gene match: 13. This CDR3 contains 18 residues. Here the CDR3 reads CASSPETQGATGNSPLHF. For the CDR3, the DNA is TGTGCCAGCTCACCGGAGACCCAGGGGGCTACTGGTAATTCACCCCTCCACTTT.

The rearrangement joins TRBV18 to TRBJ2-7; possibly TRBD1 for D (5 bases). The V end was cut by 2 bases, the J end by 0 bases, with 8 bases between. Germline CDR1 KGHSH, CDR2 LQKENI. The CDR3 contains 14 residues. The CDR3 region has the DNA TGTGCCAGCTCACCAGCAGGGAACTCCTACGAGCAGTACTTC. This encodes CASSPAGNSYEQYF.

The CDR3 here is CASSYGTSGRRVGYEQYF. As DNA, the CDR3 is TGTGCCAGCAGCTACGGGACTAGCGGGAGGAGGGTTGGCTACGAGCAGTACTTC. J is TRBJ2-7 and V is TRBV7-2; 15 nucleotides align to TRBD2. V lost 4 bases to trimming and J lost 3 bases; unmatched junction nucleotides: 10. This CDR3 region has 18 residues. Looked up from germline, CDR1 is SGHTA and CDR2 is FQGNSA. Based on the CDR3 plus reference TRBV7-2 and TRBJ2-7, the full variable domain is GAGVSQSPSNKVTEKGKDVELRCDPISGHTALYWYRQSLGQGLEFLIYFQGNSAPDKSGLPSDRFSAERTGGSVSTLTIQRTQQEDSAVYLCASSYGTSGRRVGYEQYFGPGTRLTVT.

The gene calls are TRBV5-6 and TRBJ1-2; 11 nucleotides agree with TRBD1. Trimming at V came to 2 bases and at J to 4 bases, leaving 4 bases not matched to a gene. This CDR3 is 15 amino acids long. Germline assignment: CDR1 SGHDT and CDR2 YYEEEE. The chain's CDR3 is CASSFGTGGGYGYTF. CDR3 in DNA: TGTGCCAGCAGCTTTGGGACAGGGGGAGGCTATGGCTACACCTTC. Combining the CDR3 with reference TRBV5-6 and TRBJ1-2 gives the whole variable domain DAGVTQSPTHLIKTRGQQVTLRCSPKSGHDTVSWYQQALGQGPQFIFQYYEEEERQRGNFPDRFSGHQFPNYSSELNVNALLLGDSALYLCASSFGTGGGYGYTFGSGTRLTVV.

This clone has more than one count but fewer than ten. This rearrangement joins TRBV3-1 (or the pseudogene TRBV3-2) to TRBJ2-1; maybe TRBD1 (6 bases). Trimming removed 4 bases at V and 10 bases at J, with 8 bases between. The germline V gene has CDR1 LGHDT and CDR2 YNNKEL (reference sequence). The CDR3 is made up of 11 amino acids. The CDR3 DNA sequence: TGTGCCAGCAGCCGGGACATCGAGCAGTTCTTC. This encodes CASSRDIEQFF.

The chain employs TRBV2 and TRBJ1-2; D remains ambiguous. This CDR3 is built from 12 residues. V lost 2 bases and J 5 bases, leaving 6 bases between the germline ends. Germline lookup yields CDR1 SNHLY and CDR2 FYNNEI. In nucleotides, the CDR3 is TGTGCCAGCAGTGAAAGCCCTTATGGCTACACCTTC. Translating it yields CASSESPYGYTF.

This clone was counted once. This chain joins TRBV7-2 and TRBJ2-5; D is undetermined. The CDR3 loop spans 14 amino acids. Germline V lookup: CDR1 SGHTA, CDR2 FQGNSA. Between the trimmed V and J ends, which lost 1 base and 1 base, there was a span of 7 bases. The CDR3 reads CASSLVELQETQYF. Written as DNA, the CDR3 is TGTGCCAGCAGCTTAGTGGAACTCCAAGAGACCCAGTACTTC.

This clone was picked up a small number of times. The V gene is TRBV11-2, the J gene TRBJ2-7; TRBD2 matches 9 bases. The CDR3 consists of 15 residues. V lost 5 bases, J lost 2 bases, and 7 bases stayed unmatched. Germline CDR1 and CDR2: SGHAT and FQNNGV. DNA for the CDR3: TGTGCCAGCAGCCCAGGTGGCGGGAGGGCCTACGAGCAGTACTTC. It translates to CASSPGGGRAYEQYF.

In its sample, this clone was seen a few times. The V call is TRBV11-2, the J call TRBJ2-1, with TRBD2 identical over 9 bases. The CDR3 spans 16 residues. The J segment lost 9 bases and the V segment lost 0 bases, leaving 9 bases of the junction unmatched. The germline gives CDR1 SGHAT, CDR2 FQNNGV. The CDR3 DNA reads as TGTGCCAGCAGCTTAGACTCGCGGGAGGGCCTGTTTGAGCAGTTCTTC. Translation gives CASSLDSREGLFEQFF.

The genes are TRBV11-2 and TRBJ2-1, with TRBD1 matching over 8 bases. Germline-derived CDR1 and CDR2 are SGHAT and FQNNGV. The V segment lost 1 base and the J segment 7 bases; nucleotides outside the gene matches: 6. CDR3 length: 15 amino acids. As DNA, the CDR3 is TGTGCCAGCAGCTTAGCGGACAGGGCTGGGAATGAGCAGTTCTTC. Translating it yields CASSLADRAGNEQFF. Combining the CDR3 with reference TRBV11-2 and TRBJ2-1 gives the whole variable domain EAGVAQSPRYKIIEKRQSVAFWCNPISGHATLYWYQQILGQGPKLLIQFQNNGVVDDSQLPKDRFSAERLKGVDSTLKIQPAKLEDSAVYLCASSLADRAGNEQFFGPGTRLTVL.

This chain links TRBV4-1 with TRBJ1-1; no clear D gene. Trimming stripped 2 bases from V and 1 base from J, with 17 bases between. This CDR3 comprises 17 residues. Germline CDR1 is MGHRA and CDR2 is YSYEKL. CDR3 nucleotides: TGCGCCAGCAGCCAAAACCCCCTTACCAAGAAGAACACTGAAGCTTTCTTT. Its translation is CASSQNPLTKKNTEAFF.

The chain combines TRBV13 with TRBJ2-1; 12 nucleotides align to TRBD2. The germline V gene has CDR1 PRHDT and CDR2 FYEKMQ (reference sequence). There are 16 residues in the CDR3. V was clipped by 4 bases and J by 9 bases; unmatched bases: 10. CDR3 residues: CASSSSTSGSFGEQFF. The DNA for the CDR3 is TGTGCCAGCAGCTCTTCGACTAGCGGGAGTTTCGGTGAGCAGTTCTTC.